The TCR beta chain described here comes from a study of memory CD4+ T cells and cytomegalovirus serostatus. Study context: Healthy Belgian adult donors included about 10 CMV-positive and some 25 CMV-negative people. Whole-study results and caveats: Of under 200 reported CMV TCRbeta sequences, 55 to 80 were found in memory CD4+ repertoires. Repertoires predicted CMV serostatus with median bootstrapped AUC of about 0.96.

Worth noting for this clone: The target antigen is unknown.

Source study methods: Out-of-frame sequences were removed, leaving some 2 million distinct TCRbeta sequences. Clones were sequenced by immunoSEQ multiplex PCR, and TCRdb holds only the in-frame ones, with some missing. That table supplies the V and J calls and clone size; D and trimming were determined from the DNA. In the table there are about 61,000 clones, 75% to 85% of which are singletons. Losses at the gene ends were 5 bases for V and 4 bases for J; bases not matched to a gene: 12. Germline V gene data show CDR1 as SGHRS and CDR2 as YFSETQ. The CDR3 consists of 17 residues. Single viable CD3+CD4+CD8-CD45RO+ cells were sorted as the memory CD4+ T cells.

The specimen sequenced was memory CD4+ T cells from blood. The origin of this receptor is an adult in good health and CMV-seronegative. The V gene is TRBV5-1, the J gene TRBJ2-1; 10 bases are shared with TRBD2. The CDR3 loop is CASRRDSSGGIYNEQFF. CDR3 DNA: TGCGCCAGCAGACGGGATTCTAGCGGGGGCATTTACAATGAGCAGTTCTTC.